Each of the 20 T cell receptor beta chains below was sequenced from the same sample in a study of cytomegalovirus exposure and HLA in healthy donors. The study ran its PCR with 60 Vbeta and 13 Jbeta primers. The assay was immunoSEQ multiplex PCR, and TCRdb's table has in-frame clones only and misses some. The table has about 120,000 clones, around 74% seen once. Sequences were obtained from PBMCs. The receptors derive from a man aged 55 to 70 in good health and CMV-seropositive.

This clone has just a few counts. This chain uses TRBV28 with TRBJ1-2; D not certain. From germline, CDR1 is MDHEN and CDR2 SYDVKM. The V end was cut by 6 bases, the J end by 8 bases, with 19 bases between. There are 14 residues in the CDR3. CDR3: CASSLNGSPLGYTF. The CDR3 DNA reads as TGTGCCAGCAGCCTTAACGGGTCGCCCCTGGGCTACACCTTC.

The V and J genes are TRBV7-3 and TRBJ2-4, with 9 positions matching TRBD2. The germline gives CDR1 SGHTA, CDR2 FQGTGA. The trim removed 1 base at V and 6 bases at J, leaving 4 bases unmatched. This CDR3 is 15 amino acids long. The CDR3 DNA follows: TGTGCCAGCAGCTTAAATAGCGGGAGTGGAAACATTCAGTACTTC. Protein: CASSLNSGSGNIQYF.

This rearrangement joins TRBV30 to TRBJ1-5; D gene uncertain. There are 13 residues in the CDR3. Germline V lookup: CDR1 GTSNPN, CDR2 SVGIG (reference sequence). V was cut by 7 bases and J by 3 bases, with 13 bases left in between. DNA of the CDR3: TGTGCCTTCGCGGACGGGAACAATCAGCCCCAGCATTTT. Protein sequence: CAFADGNNQPQHF.

The chain links TRBV30 to TRBJ1-2; the D gene is possibly TRBD1 (6 bases). The CDR3 consists of 13 residues. Germline assignment: CDR1 GTSNPN and CDR2 SVGIG (reference sequence). The V end lost 0 bases, the J end lost 6 bases, and 11 bases lay between the germline ends. CDR3 DNA: TGTGCCTGGAGTGTAGGGGGGGGTCATGGCTACACCTTC. Its protein is CAWSVGGGHGYTF.

Written as DNA, the CDR3 is TGTGCCAGCAGCCCGCGACAGGGGTACACTGAAGCTTTCTTT. Its translation is CASSPRQGYTEAFF. The chain links TRBV9 to TRBJ1-1, with TRBD1 matching over 8 bases. The CDR3 sequence is 14 residues long. Per germline, CDR1 SGDLS and CDR2 YYNGEE. V trimming: 4 bases; J trimming: 3 bases; junction bases outside the gene matches: 5.

The V gene is TRBV30, the J gene TRBJ2-4; perhaps TRBD1 as D (5 bases). The CDR3 is 12 residues long. Germline V gene data show CDR1 as GTSNPN and CDR2 as SVGIG (reference sequence). With 7 bases removed from V and 6 bases from J, the gap between germline ends came to 13 bases. In DNA form, the CDR3 reads TGTGCCTCCACCTGGGGCGGAAACATTCAGTACTTC. Translated: CASTWGGNIQYF.

This clone was seen more than once but under ten times. The rearrangement joins TRBV9 to TRBJ1-3, with D unclear. Deletions cut 3 bases from V and 2 bases from J, with 15 bases between. This CDR3 has 16 amino acids. Germline CDR1 reads SGDLS; CDR2 reads YYNGEE. In DNA, the CDR3 is TGTGCCAGCAGCGACTATCCGGGAAGGGCTGGAAACACCATATATTTT. Its protein is CASSDYPGRAGNTIYF.

The rearrangement uses TRBV30 and TRBJ2-5, with a weak D call TRBD2 (6 bases). Germline loops: CDR1 GTSNPN, CDR2 SVGIG (reference sequence). The CDR3 extends over 12 amino acids. V lost 5 bases and J 5 bases, leaving 12 bases between the germline ends. The CDR3 spells CAWETGGETQYF. The CDR3 DNA follows: TGTGCCTGGGAGACTGGGGGGGAGACCCAGTACTTC. The entire variable domain, with the rest obtained from reference TRBV30 and TRBJ2-5, is as follows: SQTIHQWPATLVQPVGSPLSLECTVEGTSNPNLYWYRQAAGRGLQLLFYSVGIGQISSEVPQNLSASRPQDRQFILSSKKLLLSDSGFYLCAWETGGETQYFGPGTRLLVL.

The chain carries TRBV19 and TRBJ2-2; 8 positions match TRBD1. CDR1 is LNHDA, CDR2 SQIVND, per germline (reference sequence). After removal of 5 bases from V and 5 bases from J, the junction contained 7 bases not matched to a gene. The CDR3 has 15 amino acids. CDR3 bases: TGTGCCAGTAGTCCCCGGACAGGGTCAACCGGGGAGCTGTTTTTT. Encoded protein: CASSPRTGSTGELFF.

V and J are TRBV30 and TRBJ1-2, with 7 bases identical to TRBD1. V lost 2 bases, J lost 4 bases, and 4 bases stayed unmatched. The germline CDR1 and CDR2 sequences are GTSNPN and SVGIG (reference sequence). The CDR3 extends over 13 amino acids. The CDR3 loop is CAWSPTGSYGYTF. The CDR3 DNA reads TGTGCCTGGAGTCCGACAGGGAGCTATGGCTACACCTTC. The whole variable domain, filled in from reference TRBV30 and TRBJ1-2, reads SQTIHQWPATLVQPVGSPLSLECTVEGTSNPNLYWYRQAAGRGLQLLFYSVGIGQISSEVPQNLSASRPQDRQFILSSKKLLLSDSGFYLCAWSPTGSYGYTFGSGTRLTVV.

The chain carries TRBV4-1 and TRBJ2-3; 10 bases agree with TRBD2. Germline trimming cut 1 base from V and 4 bases from J; bases unmatched to any gene: 8. Germline V lookup: CDR1 MGHRA, CDR2 YSYEKL. The CDR3 sequence is 17 residues long. Here the CDR3 DNA reads TGCGCCAGCAGCCAAGCGCCGAGCGGGAGGGGTCCAGATACGCAGTATTTT. It is translated as CASSQAPSGRGPDTQYF.

V usage is TRBV21-1 and J usage is TRBJ2-5; TRBD1, as called in the table, went unchecked against the DNA. The DNA end lines up better with TRBJ2-7; the J call may be wrong. TRBV21-1 is tagged as a pseudogene. This CDR3 region has 14 residues. The DNA of the CDR3 is TGTGCCAGCAGCAAAGGTGATAGGGGCTACGAGCAGTACTTC. Protein product: CASSKGDRGYEQYF.

This clone has a single count. The chain joins TRBV5-1 to TRBJ2-5; TRBD1 aligns across 9 bases. Per the germline V gene, CDR1 is SGHRS and CDR2 is YFSETQ. This CDR3 region has 14 residues. Trimming took 4 bases from V and 2 from J; bases not matched to a gene: 3. The CDR3 spells CASSIGTGQETQYF. CDR3 DNA: TGCGCCAGCAGCATCGGGACAGGGCAAGAGACCCAGTACTTC. The variable domain in full, with the rest retrieved from reference TRBV5-1 and TRBJ2-5, is KAGVTQTPRYLIKTRGQQVTLSCSPISGHRSVSWYQQTPGQGLQFLFEYFSETQRNKGNFPGRFSGRQFSNSRSEMNVSTLELGDSALYLCASSIGTGQETQYFGPGTRLLVL.

This clone was counted a few times. The chain carries TRBV27 and TRBJ2-7, with a weak D call TRBD2 (5 bases). The ends were cut back, 7 bases at V and 1 base at J, with 8 bases in the middle. From germline, CDR1 is MNHEY and CDR2 SMNVEV (reference sequence). The CDR3 is 12 amino acids. The CDR3 is CASKGGSYEQYF. For the CDR3, the DNA is TGTGCCAGCAAAGGCGGGTCCTACGAGCAGTACTTC.

V and J are TRBV5-1 and TRBJ1-2, with TRBD1 matching over 9 bases. CDR1 is SGHRS, CDR2 YFSETQ, per germline. The CDR3 has 16 residues. The J segment lost 4 bases and the V segment lost 4 bases, leaving 11 bases of the junction unmatched. CDR3 sequence reads: CASSEGQGAEGYGYTF. The CDR3 coding sequence is TGCGCCAGCAGCGAGGGACAGGGCGCGGAGGGCTATGGCTACACCTTC.

CDR3 loop: CASRALGGVWEQYF. CDR3 DNA sequence: TGTGCCAGCCGCGCACTCGGGGGAGTTTGGGAGCAGTACTTC. The rearrangement uses TRBV18 and TRBJ2-7; tentative D call: TRBD2 (6 bases). The CDR3 totals 14 residues. Trimming removed 8 bases from V and 7 bases from J, with 21 bases in between. Per the germline V gene, CDR1 is KGHSH and CDR2 is LQKENI.

V is TRBV5-1 and J is TRBJ1-1, with D uncertain. Germline V gene sequence: CDR1 SGHRS, CDR2 YFSETQ. Trimming took off 5 bases at V and 4 bases at J, with 12 bases between the two ends. CDR3 length: 13 residues. Here the CDR3 DNA reads TGCGCCAGCAGATCTCCGGGAGCCACTGAAGCTTTCTTT. As protein: CASRSPGATEAFF.

CDR3: CACSPPGTGKETQYF. The CDR3 nucleotides are TGTGCCTGCTCCCCTCCCGGGACAGGGAAAGAGACCCAGTACTTC. The rearrangement uses TRBV30 and TRBJ2-5, with 9 positions matching TRBD1. Germline trimming cut 6 bases from V and 3 bases from J; bases unmatched to any gene: 11. Germline loops: CDR1 GTSNPN, CDR2 SVGIG (reference sequence). The CDR3 has 15 amino acids.

The rearrangement links TRBV28 to TRBJ2-7; 10 bases agree with TRBD1. V was clipped by 10 bases and J by 6 bases; unmatched bases: 3. Germline-derived CDR1 and CDR2 are MDHEN and SYDVKM. There are 11 residues in the CDR3. The CDR3 DNA sequence: TGTGCCACCCGACAGGGGGCCGAGCAGTACTTC. Translating gives CATRQGAEQYF.

This chain joins TRBV30 and TRBJ1-3; maybe TRBD1 (6 bases). The V gene's germline CDR1 is GTSNPN and CDR2 SVGIG (reference sequence). V lost 1 base and J lost 10, with 8 bases in between. The CDR3 loop spans 11 amino acids. CDR3 sequence (DNA): TGTGCCTGGAGTGAGGGGGAGACCATATATTTT. Amino acid sequence: CAWSEGETIYF.